This note documents a single T cell receptor (beta chain) sequence. The record originates from a study of blood T cells in healthy people across ages. Between the trimmed V and J ends, which lost 3 bases and 0 bases, there was a span of 20 bases. This CDR3 spans 18 amino acids. A second roughly 6 to 11 cycle PCR used barcoded and J-beta primers. TCRdb independently ran MiXCR on the 5' RACE reads; one entry per CDR3 protein. In the table there are 1.4 million to 1.5 million distinct CDR3 sequences, about 40% of which are singletons. The receptor's source is a young woman in good health. This chain uses TRBV12-3 or TRBV12-4 with TRBJ1-1, with D perhaps matching TRBD1 (6 bases). Sequenced material: blood. The CDR3: CASSLYFPDSPLNTEAFF. CDR3 nucleotides: TGTGCCAGCAGTTTGTACTTCCCGGACAGCCCTCTGAACACTGAAGCTTTCTTT.